These T cell receptor beta chains were read from a single sample in a study of cytomegalovirus exposure and HLA in healthy donors. Sequencing used immunoSEQ multiplex PCR; TCRdb keeps in-frame clones, though not all of them. Among 100,000 to 150,000 clones listed, roughly 83% were seen once. The material sequenced was PBMCs. The receptors were gathered from a man aged 35 to 55 in good health and CMV-seronegative. Both conserved end residues are part of each CDR3. The order of the fields is J gene, D gene, V gene, CDR3 protein, CDR3 DNA. The D gene is left open where the match is weak.

J gene: TRBJ2-1
D gene: TRBD2
V gene: TRBV5-1
CDR3 protein: CASSSSGPSDEQFF
CDR3 DNA: TGCGCCAGCAGCTCTAGCGGGCCAAGCGATGAGCAGTTCTTC

J gene: TRBJ1-2
D gene: TRBD1
V gene: TRBV19
CDR3 protein: CASSIQGVGGYTF
CDR3 DNA: TGTGCCAGTAGTATACAGGGGGTTGGAGGCTACACCTTC

J gene: TRBJ2-7
D gene: TRBD2
V gene: TRBV28
CDR3 protein: CASAWTSGSRGLKQYF
CDR3 DNA: TGTGCCAGCGCATGGACTAGCGGGAGTAGGGGACTCAAGCAGTACTTC

J gene: TRBJ2-7
D gene: TRBD1
V gene: TRBV7-6
CDR3 protein: CASSPQVRDSSYEQYF
CDR3 DNA: TGTGCCAGCAGCCCCCAAGTCCGGGACAGTTCCTACGAGCAGTACTTC

J gene: TRBJ1-1
D gene: TRBD1
V gene: TRBV5-1
CDR3 protein: CASTSGQGAVDTEAFF
CDR3 DNA: TGCGCCAGCACGTCTGGACAGGGGGCTGTGGACACTGAAGCTTTCTTT

J gene: TRBJ1-5
D gene: TRBD1
V gene: TRBV2
CDR3 protein: CASRGTGGNQPQHF
CDR3 DNA: TGTGCCAGCAGGGGGACAGGTGGCAATCAGCCCCAGCATTTT

J gene: TRBJ2-1
D gene: NA
V gene: TRBV5-8
CDR3 protein: CASSPGIQQFF
CDR3 DNA: TGTGCCAGCAGCCCCGGGATCCAGCAGTTCTTC

J gene: TRBJ2-2
D gene: NA
V gene: TRBV27
CDR3 protein: CASASGTNTGELFF
CDR3 DNA: TGTGCCAGCGCAAGCGGAACGAACACCGGGGAGCTGTTTTTT

J gene: TRBJ1-3
D gene: NA
V gene: TRBV5-1
CDR3 protein: CASSADGVNTIYF
CDR3 DNA: TGCGCCAGCAGCGCTGACGGGGTAAACACCATATATTTT

J gene: TRBJ2-7
D gene: TRBD1
V gene: TRBV6-5
CDR3 protein: CASTLNRGQDEQYF
CDR3 DNA: TGTGCCAGCACTTTAAACAGGGGGCAGGACGAGCAGTACTTC

J gene: TRBJ1-5
D gene: NA
V gene: TRBV6-1
CDR3 protein: CASSGKQGSNQPQHF
CDR3 DNA: TGTGCCAGCAGCGGAAAGCAGGGGTCAAATCAGCCCCAGCATTTT

J gene: TRBJ1-2
D gene: NA
V gene: TRBV21-1
CDR3 protein: CASSKTRTGFDYGYTF
CDR3 DNA: TGTGCCAGCAGCAAAACGAGGACAGGTTTCGACTATGGCTACACCTTC

J gene: TRBJ2-7
D gene: NA
V gene: TRBV11-2
CDR3 protein: CASSFGGTYEQYF
CDR3 DNA: TGTGCCAGCAGCTTCGGGGGAACCTACGAGCAGTACTTC